The 31 T cell receptor beta chains below all came from one sample that was sequenced in a study of T cell changes during pregnancy in multiple sclerosis. This table comes from immunoSEQ multiplex PCR, and its TCRdb copy is limited to in-frame clones, with some not included. The sample consists of about 31,000 clones, roughly 86% of them appearing once. Source: CD8+ T cells from peripheral blood mononuclear cells, taken in the first trimester of pregnancy. These receptors came from a female donor with multiple sclerosis, enrolled in a pregnancy study.

The chain recombines TRBV10-3 with TRBJ2-7; tentative D call: TRBD1 (5 bases). This CDR3 is built from 12 residues. V lost 4 bases to trimming and J lost 3 bases, with 7 bases between them. Germline lookup yields CDR1 ENHRY and CDR2 SYGVKD. CDR3 in DNA: TGTGCCATCAGTGGCGGACACTACGAGCAGTACTTC. Amino acids: CAISGGHYEQYF.

The J gene is TRBJ2-3, the V gene TRBV28; 8 positions match TRBD1. The CDR3 contains 16 residues. V dropped 4 bases and J dropped 3; count of bases not matched to a gene: 9. CDR1 and CDR2 (germline): MDHEN, SYDVKM. The CDR3 protein is CASSSPQGVGTDTQYF. The CDR3, as DNA: TGTGCCAGCAGTTCGCCACAGGGGGTCGGTACAGATACGCAGTATTTT.

The chain links TRBV6-1 to TRBJ2-3, with 13 positions matching TRBD2. The V gene's germline CDR1 is MNHNS and CDR2 SASEGT. J gave up 4 bases and V 0 bases, and 7 bases lay outside the gene matches. The CDR3 is made up of 18 amino acids. The CDR3 spells CASSEAGTSGTTADTQYF. In DNA form, the CDR3 reads TGTGCCAGCAGTGAAGCAGGGACTAGCGGGACTACTGCAGATACGCAGTATTTT.

The chain combines TRBV6-5 with TRBJ2-7; TRBD1 matches 7 bases. Germline V gene data show CDR1 as MNHEY and CDR2 as SVGAGI. With V trimmed by 6 bases and J by 4 bases, 12 bases remained unmatched. There are 15 residues in the CDR3. The CDR3 sequence: CASRTRQGIRYEQYF. CDR3 in DNA: TGTGCCAGCAGGACGAGACAGGGTATAAGGTACGAGCAGTACTTC.

V usage is TRBV2 and J usage is TRBJ2-3; TRBD1 matches at 9 bases. Germline V gene data show CDR1 as SNHLY and CDR2 as FYNNEI. The CDR3 consists of 17 residues. V lost 11 bases, J lost 2 bases, and 17 bases stayed unmatched. CDR3 sequence reads: CAGSGQGHSAYTDTQYF. In nucleotides, the CDR3 is TGTGCCGGCTCGGGACAGGGCCATTCAGCCTACACAGATACGCAGTATTTT. Together with reference TRBV2 and TRBJ2-3, the CDR3 gives the full variable domain: EPEVTQTPSHQVTQMGQEVILRCVPISNHLYFYWYRQILGQKVEFLVSFYNNEISEKSEIFDDQFSVERPDGSNFTLKIRSTKLEDSAMYFCAGSGQGHSAYTDTQYFGPGTRLTVL.

J is TRBJ2-1 and V is TRBV19; D is unresolved. The CDR3 is made up of 17 amino acids. V was shortened by 4 bases and J by 4 bases, with 20 bases between the two germline ends. From germline, CDR1 is LNHDA and CDR2 SQIVND (reference sequence). The CDR3 DNA follows: TGTGCCAGTAGTACGTTATTCTCTGGCGGAGATTACAATGAGCAGTTCTTC. Translated: CASSTLFSGGDYNEQFF.

In this sample, this clone is medium-sized. CDR3 DNA: TGTGCCAGCAGCTTATCGGTTCAGGGGGTCGAATCCGAGCAGTACTTC. Translated, it gives CASSLSVQGVESEQYF. The genes are TRBV7-3 and TRBJ2-7; TRBD1 matches 7 bases. Germline V gene sequence: CDR1 SGHTA, CDR2 FQGTGA. J gave up 6 bases and V 2 bases, and 13 bases lay outside the gene matches. This CDR3 has 16 amino acids.

Concerning this clone itself: It may be a read error: a sequence one base away is much more abundant. The chain carries TRBV5-8 and TRBJ2-1; D is unclear. There are 12 residues in the CDR3. Germline-derived CDR1 and CDR2 are SGHTS and YDEGEE. V gave up 0 bases and J gave up 8 bases, with 6 bases separating them. CDR3 sequence: CASSLGGDEQFF. CDR3 coding DNA: TGTGCCAGCAGCTTGGGAGGCGATGAGCAGTTCTTC.

This chain connects TRBV5-5 to TRBJ2-3; 8 bases line up with TRBD2. V was clipped by 2 bases and J by 5 bases; unmatched bases: 10. The CDR3 runs to 16 residues. Germline V gene data show CDR1 as SGHKS and CDR2 as YYEKEE (reference sequence). The CDR3 reads CASSFASGGNLDTQYF. The CDR3 DNA follows: TGTGCCAGCAGCTTCGCCAGCGGGGGAAATCTAGATACGCAGTATTTT.

The gene calls are TRBV19 and TRBJ1-1, with D possibly matching TRBD1 (5 bases). The length of the CDR3 is 11 residues. CDR1 and CDR2 from the germline V gene are LNHDA and SQIVND (reference sequence). Trimming left V 9 bases short and J 1 base short, with 6 bases between. CDR3 nucleotide sequence: TGTGCCAGCGACAGGAACACTGAAGCTTTCTTT. Translation: CASDRNTEAFF.

The rearrangement joins TRBV19 to TRBJ1-3, with D uncertain. Germline assignment: CDR1 LNHDA and CDR2 SQIVND (reference sequence). The V end was cut by 2 bases, the J end by 0 bases, with 8 bases between. This CDR3 has 15 residues. This CDR3 is CASSITELSGNTIYF. Here the CDR3 DNA reads TGTGCCAGTAGTATAACAGAGCTCTCTGGAAACACCATATATTTT.

V usage is TRBV30 and J usage is TRBJ1-1, with D possibly being TRBD1 (5 bases). Trimming removed 1 base at V and 0 bases at J, with 9 bases between. CDR1 is GTSNPN and CDR2 is SVGIG in the germline V gene (reference sequence). This CDR3 contains 14 residues. The CDR3 nucleotides read TGTGCCTGGAGTGATTACAGGATGAACACTGAAGCTTTCTTT. Amino acids: CAWSDYRMNTEAFF.

This chain links TRBV27 with TRBJ1-3; D gene uncertain. CDR1 and CDR2 from the germline V gene are MNHEY and SMNVEV (reference sequence). V lost 6 bases to trimming and J lost 2 bases, with 11 bases between them. This CDR3 contains 14 residues. CDR3 residues: CASSQSLTGNTIYF. As DNA, the CDR3 is TGTGCCAGCAGCCAGTCCCTCACTGGAAACACCATATATTTT.

This rearrangement joins TRBV6-4 to TRBJ2-3; 9 bases are shared with TRBD2. The germline V gene encodes CDR1 MRHNA and CDR2 SNTAGT. The CDR3 totals 15 residues. Trimming at V came to 6 bases and at J to 6 bases, leaving 10 bases not matched to a gene. The DNA for the CDR3 is TGTGCCAGCAGGCCCGGGACTAGCACATCGGATACGCAGTATTTT. Encoded protein: CASRPGTSTSDTQYF.

This clone has just a few counts. Additional DNA sequences in this sample encode the identical CDR3. CDR3 loop: CASSGLTGELFF. In nucleotides, the CDR3 is TGTGCCAGCAGCGGGCTAACCGGGGAGCTGTTTTTT. The J gene is TRBJ2-2, the V gene TRBV7-3, with D hard to call. There are 12 residues in the CDR3. V lost 5 bases and J lost 5, with 6 bases in between. CDR1 is SGHTA and CDR2 is FQGTGA in the germline V gene.

The chain carries TRBV27 and TRBJ2-7, with a tentative D call TRBD1 (6 bases). Trimming pared 4 bases from V and 3 bases from J, leaving 10 bases between. The germline CDR1 and CDR2 sequences are MNHEY and SMNVEV (reference sequence). This CDR3 spans 13 amino acids. In nucleotides, the CDR3 is TGTGCCAGCAGTTATGAGACAGGCTACGAGCAGTACTTC. Encoded protein: CASSYETGYEQYF.

The chain recombines TRBV6-1 with TRBJ2-7; 12 positions match TRBD1. Germline trimming cut 1 base from V and 6 bases from J; bases unmatched to any gene: 4. This CDR3 is 15 amino acids long. Germline assignment: CDR1 MNHNS and CDR2 SASEGT. For the CDR3, the DNA is TGTGCCAGCAGTGAAGAAGGGACAGGGGGCCTCGAGCAGTACTTC. Its translation: CASSEEGTGGLEQYF.

This clone was observed a few times. This chain uses TRBV28 with TRBJ2-5, with 7 nucleotides matching TRBD1. This CDR3 is built from 15 residues. The junction had 12 bases not matched to a gene; V was cut back by 9 bases and J by 2 bases. Germline CDR1 reads MDHEN; CDR2 reads SYDVKM. CDR3: CASHPTTGRQETQYF. The CDR3 DNA sequence: TGTGCCAGTCACCCCACGACAGGGCGTCAAGAGACCCAGTACTTC.

J is TRBJ2-5 and V is TRBV6-5; the match to TRBD2 covers 8 bases. The length of the CDR3 is 14 residues. Germline CDR1 MNHEY, CDR2 SVGAGI. V shed 6 bases, J shed 5 bases, and the junction held 8 bases outside the gene matches. CDR3: CASSSGRGLETQYF. In nucleotides, the CDR3 is TGTGCCAGCAGCTCCGGGAGGGGATTGGAGACCCAGTACTTC.

The chain combines TRBV27 with TRBJ1-1; TRBD1 matches at 7 bases. This CDR3 is 14 amino acids long. Trimming cost V 2 bases and J 8 bases; bases outside gene matches: 8. Looked up from germline, CDR1 is MNHEY and CDR2 is SMNVEV (reference sequence). In DNA form, the CDR3 reads TGTGCCAGCAGTTTAGCCCCCCAGGGGGTGGAAGCTTTCTTT. Its protein product is CASSLAPQGVEAFF.

This clone has just one count. The V gene is TRBV4-3, the J gene TRBJ2-7; D is perhaps TRBD1 (5 bases). Trimming cost V 0 bases and J 2 bases, with 11 bases left between them. The CDR3 totals 15 residues. CDR1 and CDR2 (germline): LGHNA, YSLEER. In nucleotides, the CDR3 is TGCGCCAGCAGCCAAGATCGGGTAGGGGCCTACGAGCAGTACTTC. Protein sequence: CASSQDRVGAYEQYF.

The chain combines TRBV7-9 with TRBJ1-2; D uncertain. The V gene lost 4 bases and the J gene lost 6 bases, with 21 bases spanning the gap. Germline loops: CDR1 SEHNR, CDR2 FQNEAQ (reference sequence). The CDR3 consists of 16 residues. The CDR3 protein is CASSSILSSGVDGYTF. In DNA form, the CDR3 reads TGTGCCAGCAGCTCAATTCTAAGCAGCGGGGTTGATGGCTACACCTTC.

This clone is medium-sized (0.01 to 0.1%) in the sample. The rearrangement uses TRBV2 and TRBJ1-2, with D uncertain. This CDR3 spans 16 amino acids. Trimming pared 1 base from V and 3 bases from J, leaving 15 bases between. Germline CDR1 reads SNHLY; CDR2 reads FYNNEI. CDR3 in DNA: TGTGCCAGCAGTGAAGGGCCAGCGAGAACGGACTATGGCTACACCTTC. It translates to CASSEGPARTDYGYTF.

The chain employs TRBV28 and TRBJ2-7, with D unresolved. Trimming pared 1 base from V and 4 bases from J, leaving 11 bases between. This CDR3 has 14 amino acids. Germline V gives CDR1 MDHEN, CDR2 SYDVKM. In nucleotides, the CDR3 is TGTGCCAGCAGTTTATTCGGTAACCGATACGAGCAGTACTTC. Translating gives CASSLFGNRYEQYF.

This clone showed up just once. The V gene is TRBV9, the J gene TRBJ1-4, with D tentatively TRBD1 (5 bases). This CDR3 is 16 amino acids long. CDR1 SGDLS and CDR2 YYNGEE come from the germline V gene. V gave up 3 bases and J gave up 5 bases, with 17 bases separating them. The DNA for the CDR3 is TGTGCCAGCAGCGCTCGGGGGTCGGGATCCAATGAAAAACTGTTTTTT. It codes for CASSARGSGSNEKLFF.

The chain carries TRBV9 and TRBJ2-2; TRBD2 matches at 11 bases. Germline V gene sequence: CDR1 SGDLS, CDR2 YYNGEE. The CDR3 length is 17 residues. With 3 bases clipped from V and 6 bases from J, the junction kept 10 bases outside the gene matches. CDR3 nucleotides: TGTGCCAGCAGCGGTAGCGGGAGGGCCATGGTCGCCGGGGAGCTGTTTTTT. Its translation: CASSGSGRAMVAGELFF.

The chain links TRBV27 to TRBJ1-2; TRBD1 matches at 8 bases. This CDR3 comprises 16 residues. V lost 0 bases and J lost 7; bases outside the gene matches: 10. Looked up from germline, CDR1 is MNHEY and CDR2 is SMNVEV (reference sequence). The CDR3 region has the DNA TGTGCCAGCAGTTTATCGAAGACAGGGGTAAGAAGTGGCTACACCTTC. It specifies CASSLSKTGVRSGYTF.

J is TRBJ2-2 and V is TRBV19; possibly TRBD2 for D (6 bases). Deletions cut 5 bases from V and 7 bases from J, with 14 bases between. The length of the CDR3 is 14 residues. Germline V gives CDR1 LNHDA, CDR2 SQIVND (reference sequence). CDR3 loop: CASSSGLSGGELFF. CDR3 nucleotide sequence: TGTGCCAGTAGTTCTGGACTATCGGGCGGGGAGCTGTTTTTT.

The chain joins TRBV6-5 to TRBJ2-7; D is possibly TRBD1 (5 bases). V was cut by 5 bases and J by 4 bases, with 18 bases left in between. The CDR3 runs 15 residues. In germline, CDR1 is MNHEY, CDR2 SVGAGI. Here the CDR3 DNA reads TGTGCCAGCAGTCTCCGTTGGCAGGGTATGTACGAGCAGTACTTC. Its translation is CASSLRWQGMYEQYF.

As to this clone: At one end, the junction sequence differs from germline, possibly due to a read error. V and J are TRBV19 and TRBJ2-1, with 7 bases lining up with TRBD1. This CDR3 region has 13 residues. The germline V gene encodes CDR1 LNHDA and CDR2 SQIVND (reference sequence). In DNA form, the CDR3 reads TGTGCCAGTAGTTATCCTCTTGGGACAGAACTCCTCTTC. Its protein is CASSYPLGTELLF.

This chain uses TRBV13 with TRBJ2-5; D ambiguous. The J call may be in error: the DNA end matches TRBJ2-7 better. Germline V gene sequence: CDR1 PRHDT, CDR2 FYEKMQ (reference sequence). The CDR3 extends over 14 amino acids. Here the CDR3 DNA reads TGTGCCAGCAGCTTAGGCCCGGTAGCCTACGAGCAGTACTTC. Translating it yields CASSLGPVAYEQYF.